This T cell receptor (beta chain) is from a study of T cell repertoires in cytomegalovirus infection. Study overall: The study used recently identified HLA-C-restricted and well-studied HLA-B-restricted CMV epitopes. Through public TCR beta signatures, both CMV infection and matching HLA type were indicated. Broader study findings: Cumulative public TCR beta family frequency identified carriers of CMV plus the relevant HLA.

MiXCR was run by TCRdb on the reads, yielding one entry per CDR3 protein. The repertoire consists of approximately 730,000 distinct CDR3 sequences, with 25% to 35% occurring once and the leading ten covering roughly 14%. This clonotype was observed a handful of times. Its matching antigen is unknown. The CDR3 extends over 13 amino acids. V shed 8 bases and J 5 bases; nucleotides not matched to a gene: 3. Per germline, CDR1 LNHNV and CDR2 YYDKDF (reference sequence). The sequenced sample was cultured CD8+ T cells from PBMCs, obtained from culture after CMV antigen stimulation. This chain links TRBV15 with TRBJ2-1; 10 bases agree with TRBD1. This TCR came from a human donor in good health (CMV status not recorded). Some clones in this sample may be carry-over from other donors' samples. The CDR3 DNA reads as TGTGCCACCCGGACAGGGGGGGACAATGAGCAGTTCTTC. It is translated as CATRTGGDNEQFF.